The clone carrying this T cell receptor beta chain has a single count. What it binds is not known. This record belongs to a study of radiation and T cells in renal cell carcinoma. Study-level findings and limits: No pretreatment tumor biopsies were available for baseline clonotypes. Top tumor clonotypes rose in blood 2 weeks post-radiation, then contracted.

Germline V gene lookup returns CDR1 LNHDA and CDR2 SQIVND (reference sequence). The ends were cut back, 1 base at V and 6 bases at J, with 8 bases in the middle. This CDR3 region has 13 residues. Libraries were prepared by immunoSEQ multiplex PCR; TCRdb keeps only in-frame clonotypes and omits some of them. The table records 150,000 to 200,000 clones, about 88% of them present only once. Time point denoted: blood 4 weeks post-SBRT, at nephrectomy. Documented treatment: 15 Gy SBRT to primary tumor, nephrectomy 4 weeks later. Nephrectomy followed 15 Gy stereotactic body radiation by 4 weeks. Serial blood draws occurred at baseline and 2 and 4 weeks post-SBRT.

The TCR comes from a woman aged 45-60 years with renal cell carcinoma. V usage is TRBV19 and J usage is TRBJ2-3; the D is unclear. The sample was blood, taken from a patient whose treatment included radiotherapy and nephrectomy. CDR3 amino acids: CASSIAPADTQYF. The CDR3 DNA is TGTGCCAGTAGTATAGCCCCAGCGGATACGCAGTATTTT. Drawing the rest from reference TRBV19 and TRBJ2-3, the complete variable domain is DGGITQSPKYLFRKEGQNVTLSCEQNLNHDAMYWYRQDPGQGLRLIYYSQIVNDFQKGDIAEGYSVSREKKESFPLTVTSAQKNPTAFYLCASSIAPADTQYFGPGTRLTVL.